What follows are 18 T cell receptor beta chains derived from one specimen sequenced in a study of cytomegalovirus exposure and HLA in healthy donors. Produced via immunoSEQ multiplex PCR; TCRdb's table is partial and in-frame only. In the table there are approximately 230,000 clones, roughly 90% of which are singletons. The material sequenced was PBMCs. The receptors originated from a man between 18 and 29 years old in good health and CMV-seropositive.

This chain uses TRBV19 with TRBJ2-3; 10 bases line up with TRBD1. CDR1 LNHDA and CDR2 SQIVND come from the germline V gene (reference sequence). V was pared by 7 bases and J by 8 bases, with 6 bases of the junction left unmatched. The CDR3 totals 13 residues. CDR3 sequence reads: CASTRQGAGTQYF. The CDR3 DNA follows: TGTGCCAGTACCCGACAGGGGGCGGGTACGCAGTATTTT. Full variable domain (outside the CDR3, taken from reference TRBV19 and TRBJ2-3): DGGITQSPKYLFRKEGQNVTLSCEQNLNHDAMYWYRQDPGQGLRLIYYSQIVNDFQKGDIAEGYSVSREKKESFPLTVTSAQKNPTAFYLCASTRQGAGTQYFGPGTRLTVL.

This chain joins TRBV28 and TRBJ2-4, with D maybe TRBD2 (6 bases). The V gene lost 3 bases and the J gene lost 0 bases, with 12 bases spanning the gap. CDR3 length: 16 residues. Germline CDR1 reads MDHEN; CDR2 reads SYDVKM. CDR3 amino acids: CASSFHPGLAKNIQYF. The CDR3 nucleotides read TGTGCCAGCAGTTTTCACCCGGGACTAGCCAAAAACATTCAGTACTTC. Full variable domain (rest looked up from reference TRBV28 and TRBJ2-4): DVKVTQSSRYLVKRTGEKVFLECVQDMDHENMFWYRQDPGLGLRLIYFSYDVKMKEKGDIPEGYSVSREKKERFSLILESASTNQTSMYLCASSFHPGLAKNIQYFGAGTRLSVL.

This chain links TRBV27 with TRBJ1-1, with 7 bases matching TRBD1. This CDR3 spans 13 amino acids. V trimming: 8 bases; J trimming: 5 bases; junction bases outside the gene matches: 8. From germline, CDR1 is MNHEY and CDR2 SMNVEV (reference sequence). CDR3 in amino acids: CASVGQVGTEAFF. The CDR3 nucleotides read TGTGCCAGCGTTGGACAGGTGGGAACTGAAGCTTTCTTT.

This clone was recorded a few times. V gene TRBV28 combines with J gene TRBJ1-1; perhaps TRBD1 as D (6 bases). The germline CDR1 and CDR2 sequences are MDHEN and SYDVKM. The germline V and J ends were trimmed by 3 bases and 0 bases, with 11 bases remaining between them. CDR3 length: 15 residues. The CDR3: CASSFGGALNTEAFF. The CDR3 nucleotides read TGTGCCAGCAGTTTCGGGGGGGCACTGAACACTGAAGCTTTCTTT.

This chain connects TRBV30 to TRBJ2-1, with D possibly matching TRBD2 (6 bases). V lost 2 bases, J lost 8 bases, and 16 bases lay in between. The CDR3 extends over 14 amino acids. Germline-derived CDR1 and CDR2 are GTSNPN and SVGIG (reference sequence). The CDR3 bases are TGTGCCTGGAGTCCGGGACTCCCGGGCGATGAGCAGTTCTTC. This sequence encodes CAWSPGLPGDEQFF.

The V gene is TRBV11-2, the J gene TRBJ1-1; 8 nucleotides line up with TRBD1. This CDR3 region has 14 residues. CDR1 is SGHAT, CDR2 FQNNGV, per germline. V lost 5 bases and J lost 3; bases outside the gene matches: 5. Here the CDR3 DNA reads TGTGCCAGCAGCCGACCAGGGGGCCACACTGAAGCTTTCTTT. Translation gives CASSRPGGHTEAFF.

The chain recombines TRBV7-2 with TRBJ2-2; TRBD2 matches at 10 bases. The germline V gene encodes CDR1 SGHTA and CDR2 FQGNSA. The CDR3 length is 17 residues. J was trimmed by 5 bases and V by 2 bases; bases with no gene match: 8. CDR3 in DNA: TGTGCCAGCAGCTTAACGGCTAGCGGGAGCAGAACCGGGGAGCTGTTTTTT. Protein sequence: CASSLTASGSRTGELFF.

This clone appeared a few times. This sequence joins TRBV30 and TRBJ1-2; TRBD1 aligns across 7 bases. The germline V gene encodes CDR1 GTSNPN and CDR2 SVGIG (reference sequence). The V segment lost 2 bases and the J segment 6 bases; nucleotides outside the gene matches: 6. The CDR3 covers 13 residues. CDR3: CAWSFLGTDGYTF. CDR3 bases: TGTGCCTGGAGTTTCCTAGGGACAGATGGCTACACCTTC.

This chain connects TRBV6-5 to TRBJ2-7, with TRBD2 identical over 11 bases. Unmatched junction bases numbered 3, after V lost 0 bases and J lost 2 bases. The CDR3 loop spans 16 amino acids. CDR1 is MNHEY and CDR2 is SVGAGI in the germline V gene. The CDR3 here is CASSYSGTSGTYEQYF. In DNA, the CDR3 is TGTGCCAGCAGTTACTCGGGGACTAGCGGTACCTACGAGCAGTACTTC.

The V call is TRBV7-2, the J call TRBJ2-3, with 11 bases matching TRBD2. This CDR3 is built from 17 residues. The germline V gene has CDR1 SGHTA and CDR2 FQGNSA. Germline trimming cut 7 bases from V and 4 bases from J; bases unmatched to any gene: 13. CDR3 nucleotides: TGTGCCAGCACCGCCGCGTTACTAGCGGGAGCCTCAGATACGCAGTATTTT. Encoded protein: CASTAALLAGASDTQYF.

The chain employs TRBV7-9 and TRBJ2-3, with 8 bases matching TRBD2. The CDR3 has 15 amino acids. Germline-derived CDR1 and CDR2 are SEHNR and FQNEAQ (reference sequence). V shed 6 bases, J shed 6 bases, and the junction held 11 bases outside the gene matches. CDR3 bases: TGTGCCAGCAGGATGGGGTGGCGGGAGGATGATACGCAGTATTTT. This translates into CASRMGWREDDTQYF.

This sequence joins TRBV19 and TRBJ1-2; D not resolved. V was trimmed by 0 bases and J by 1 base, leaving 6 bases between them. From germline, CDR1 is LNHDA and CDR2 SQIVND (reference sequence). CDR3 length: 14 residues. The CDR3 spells CASSIDGINYGYTF. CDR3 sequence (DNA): TGTGCCAGTAGTATAGATGGGATTAACTATGGCTACACCTTC.

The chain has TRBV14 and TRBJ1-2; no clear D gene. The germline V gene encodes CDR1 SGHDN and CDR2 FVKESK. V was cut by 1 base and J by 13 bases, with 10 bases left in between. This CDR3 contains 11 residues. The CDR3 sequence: CASSQVVDLTF. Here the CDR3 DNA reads TGTGCCAGCAGCCAAGTAGTGGACCTCACCTTC.

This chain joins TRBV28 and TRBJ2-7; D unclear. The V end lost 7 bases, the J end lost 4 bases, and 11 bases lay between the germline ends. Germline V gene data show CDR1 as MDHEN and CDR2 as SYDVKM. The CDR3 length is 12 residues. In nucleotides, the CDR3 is TGTGCCAGCAACGCGGCGAAGTACGAGCAGTACTTC. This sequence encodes CASNAAKYEQYF. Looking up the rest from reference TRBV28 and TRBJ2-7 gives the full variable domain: DVKVTQSSRYLVKRTGEKVFLECVQDMDHENMFWYRQDPGLGLRLIYFSYDVKMKEKGDIPEGYSVSREKKERFSLILESASTNQTSMYLCASNAAKYEQYFGPGTRLTVT.

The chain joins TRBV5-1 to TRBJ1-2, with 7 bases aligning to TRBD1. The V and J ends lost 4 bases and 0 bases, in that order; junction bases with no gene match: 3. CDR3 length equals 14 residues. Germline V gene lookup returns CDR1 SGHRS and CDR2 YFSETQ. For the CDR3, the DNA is TGCGCCAGCAGCCGGGGACAGACTAACTATGGCTACACCTTC. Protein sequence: CASSRGQTNYGYTF.

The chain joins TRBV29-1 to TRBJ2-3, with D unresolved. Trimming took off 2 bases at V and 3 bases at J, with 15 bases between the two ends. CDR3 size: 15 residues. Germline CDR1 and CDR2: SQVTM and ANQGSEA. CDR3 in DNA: TGCAGCGTTGAATTAGGTTTTTCGTTAACAGATACGCAGTATTTT. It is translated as CSVELGFSLTDTQYF.

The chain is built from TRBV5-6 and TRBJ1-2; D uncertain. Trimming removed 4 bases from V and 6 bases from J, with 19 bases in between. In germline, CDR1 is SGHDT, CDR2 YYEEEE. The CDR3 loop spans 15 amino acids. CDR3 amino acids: CASSTPVAAANGYTF. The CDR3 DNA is TGTGCCAGCAGCACCCCTGTGGCAGCGGCGAATGGCTACACCTTC.

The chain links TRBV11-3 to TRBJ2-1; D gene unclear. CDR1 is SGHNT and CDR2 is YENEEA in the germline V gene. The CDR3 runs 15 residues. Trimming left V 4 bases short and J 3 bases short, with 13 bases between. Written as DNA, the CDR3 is TGTGCCAGCAGCTCCGGAGTAGGAAACTACAATGAGCAGTTCTTC. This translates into CASSSGVGNYNEQFF.